This TCR beta chain is from a study of vaccination and CD4 T cells after COVID-19. Study-wide context: Median time from COVID diagnosis to post-COVID sampling was approximately 3.5 months (35 to 161). No peptide, an HIV-1 Nef pool, or a CEFX pool was what each control culture received.

Trimming left V 4 bases short and J 0 bases short, with 11 bases between. CDR1 is SGHRS and CDR2 is YFSETQ in the germline V gene. CDR3 length equals 14 residues. As for treatment: approximately nine-day PBMC culture with coronavirus spike peptide pools or control peptides (ViraFEST assay). CD4+ T cells that had been cultured provided DNA sequenced with the Oncomine TCR Beta short-read assay. TCRdb reprocessed the PCR reads via MiXCR and lists one record per CDR3 protein. The data contain tens of thousands of distinct CDR3 sequences, approximately 44% of them seen just once; the ten biggest clones take up under 13%. This clonotype was seen more than once but under ten times. The antigen remains unidentified.

The specimen sequenced was CD4+ T cells from blood, cultured in vitro. The gene calls are TRBV5-1 and TRBJ2-7; perhaps TRBD1 as D (6 bases). The receptor was derived from a human donor who had recovered from COVID-19. Here the CDR3 reads CASSRVGASYEQYF. Written as DNA, the CDR3 is TGCGCCAGCAGCCGGGTGGGGGCCTCCTACGAGCAGTACTTC. The full variable domain, in which reference TRBV5-1 and TRBJ2-7 provide the parts outside the CDR3, is KAGVTQTPRYLIKTRGQQVTLSCSPISGHRSVSWYQQTPGQGLQFLFEYFSETQRNKGNFPGRFSGRQFSNSRSEMNVSTLELGDSALYLCASSRVGASYEQYFGPGTRLTVT.